This TCR beta chain was identified during a study of shared clonotypes between healthy human individuals. Findings and caveats of the study: Roughly 5.3% of naive CD4 clonotypes were common to several donors. The generation probabilities recorded for non-shared clonotypes fell below those of clonotypes shared by all four donors.

With respect to this clone: Its matching antigen is unknown.

The V end lost 7 bases, the J end lost 6 bases, and 18 bases lay between the germline ends. Germline assignment: CDR1 SQVTM and CDR2 ANQGSEA. There are 14 residues in the CDR3. Assay used: immunoSEQ multiplex PCR; TCRdb lists only in-frame clones, some missing. The repertoire holds some 240,000 clones, with 50% to 80% as singletons. Sequencing was done on a sample of memory CD4+ T cells sorted from blood. The subset here: CD45RA-negative fraction. This sequence was found in a man aged 25-45 years in good health. The chain is built from TRBV29-1 and TRBJ2-2, with TRBD2 as a possible D gene (7 bases). This CDR3 is CSALKGGGAGELFF. CDR3 in DNA: TGCAGCGCCTTAAAGGGAGGGGGTGCCGGGGAGCTGTTTTTT.